Listed below are T cell receptor beta chains from one sample, sequenced in a study of graft-versus-host responses after intestinal transplantation. These receptors' targets are unknown. The table came from immunoSEQ multiplex PCR; TCRdb's copy has only in-frame clones and leaves some out. The sample carries roughly 120,000 clones, 90% recorded once. The sample consisted of unstimulated CD4+ T cells sorted from spleen or lymph node cells, taken before intestinal transplant. These TCRs come from a human donor who received an intestinal transplant. CDR3s include the opening cysteine and the closing phenylalanine or tryptophan. A D gene is named only where the DNA matches it firmly. A clone size is listed for some rows: how often the clone was seen (once, few, many), or a class if it is expanded.

d_call: .; clone_size: few; v_call: TRBV30; j_call: TRBJ1-1; cdr3_aa: CAWEAGFLNTEAFF; cdr3_nt: TGTGCCTGGGAGGCGGGATTTTTGAACACTGAAGCTTTCTTT
d_call: TRBD1; clone_size: few; v_call: TRBV5-1; j_call: TRBJ2-7; cdr3_aa: CASSRDRENYEQYF; cdr3_nt: TGCGCCAGCAGCAGGGACAGGGAGAACTACGAGCAGTACTTC
d_call: .; clone_size: .; v_call: TRBV5-1; j_call: TRBJ2-5; cdr3_aa: CASSPTPSRGQETQYF; cdr3_nt: TGCGCCAGCAGCCCGACCCCTAGTAGAGGGCAAGAGACCCAGTACTTC
d_call: TRBD1; clone_size: .; v_call: TRBV5-1; j_call: TRBJ2-7; cdr3_aa: CASSLARDRNPYEQYF; cdr3_nt: TGCGCCAGCAGCTTGGCCAGGGACAGGAACCCCTACGAGCAGTACTTC
d_call: TRBD2; clone_size: once; v_call: TRBV5-4; j_call: TRBJ2-3; cdr3_aa: CASTPAGGRTDTQYF; cdr3_nt: TGTGCCAGCACCCCAGCGGGGGGGAGGACAGATACGCAGTATTTT
d_call: .; clone_size: .; v_call: TRBV5-1; j_call: TRBJ2-1; cdr3_aa: CASRRLSGYNEQFF; cdr3_nt: TGCGCCAGCAGACGCCTCTCCGGGTACAATGAGCAGTTCTTC
d_call: TRBD2; clone_size: few; v_call: TRBV30; j_call: TRBJ2-1; cdr3_aa: CAWRGTSGTNEQFF; cdr3_nt: TGTGCCTGGAGAGGGACTAGCGGGACCAATGAGCAGTTCTTC
d_call: TRBD1; clone_size: .; v_call: TRBV5-1; j_call: TRBJ2-5; cdr3_aa: CASSQTTGGAGETQYF; cdr3_nt: TGCGCCAGCAGCCAGACTACAGGGGGCGCGGGAGAGACCCAGTACTTC
d_call: .; clone_size: once; v_call: TRBV5-1; j_call: TRBJ1-4; cdr3_aa: CASSKTGQGEKLFF; cdr3_nt: TGCGCCAGCAGCAAAACAGGGCAAGGGGAAAAACTGTTTTTT
d_call: TRBD2; clone_size: .; v_call: TRBV9; j_call: TRBJ2-1; cdr3_aa: CASSVGGSGRSNEQFF; cdr3_nt: TGTGCCAGCAGCGTAGGGGGCAGCGGGAGGAGCAATGAGCAGTTCTTC
d_call: .; clone_size: few; v_call: TRBV6-5; j_call: TRBJ1-1; cdr3_aa: CASSYGFWGNTEAFF; cdr3_nt: TGTGCCAGCAGTTACGGCTTTTGGGGCAACACTGAAGCTTTCTTT
d_call: TRBD1; clone_size: .; v_call: TRBV15; j_call: TRBJ2-3; cdr3_aa: CATAPGTGGTDTQYF; cdr3_nt: TGTGCCACCGCCCCCGGGACAGGGGGCACAGATACGCAGTATTTT
d_call: .; clone_size: once; v_call: TRBV12-1; j_call: TRBJ2-7; cdr3_aa: CASSPRLAYEQYF; cdr3_nt: TGTGCCAGCAGCCCCCGACTCGCCTACGAGCAGTACTTC
d_call: .; clone_size: once; v_call: TRBV5-1; j_call: TRBJ2-5; cdr3_aa: CASSQVGETQYF; cdr3_nt: TGCGCCAGCAGCCAGGTCGGAGAGACCCAGTACTTC
d_call: .; clone_size: .; v_call: TRBV5-5; j_call: TRBJ2-3; cdr3_aa: CASSFSTDTQYF; cdr3_nt: TGTGCCAGCAGCTTTTCGACAGATACGCAGTATTTT
d_call: .; clone_size: .; v_call: TRBV19; j_call: TRBJ2-6; cdr3_aa: CASSISPLALGANVLTF; cdr3_nt: TGTGCCAGTAGTATATCACCGTTAGCTCTTGGGGCCAACGTCCTGACTTTC
d_call: .; clone_size: .; v_call: TRBV7-2; j_call: TRBJ1-5; cdr3_aa: CASSTQGDIQHF; cdr3_nt: TGTGCCAGCAGCACTCAGGGCGACATTCAGCATTTT
d_call: .; clone_size: .; v_call: TRBV10-1; j_call: TRBJ1-6; cdr3_aa: CASRAGGEDNSPLHF; cdr3_nt: TGCGCCAGCAGGGCGGGGGGGGAGGATAATTCACCCCTCCACTTT
d_call: TRBD1; clone_size: .; v_call: TRBV5-4; j_call: TRBJ2-5; cdr3_aa: CASSLGQGMKTQYF; cdr3_nt: TGTGCCAGCAGCTTGGGACAGGGGATGAAGACCCAGTACTTC
d_call: TRBD1; clone_size: .; v_call: TRBV5-1; j_call: TRBJ1-2; cdr3_aa: CASSLRTGSYGYTF; cdr3_nt: TGCGCCAGCAGCTTGAGGACAGGGAGCTATGGCTACACCTTC
d_call: .; clone_size: .; v_call: TRBV7-2; j_call: TRBJ1-2; cdr3_aa: CASSFNSYGYTF; cdr3_nt: TGTGCCAGCAGCTTTAACAGCTATGGCTACACCTTC
d_call: .; clone_size: .; v_call: TRBV25-1; j_call: TRBJ1-1; cdr3_aa: CASSGPLNTEAFF; cdr3_nt: TGTGCCAGCAGTGGGCCTCTGAACACTGAAGCTTTCTTT
d_call: TRBD1; clone_size: .; v_call: TRBV19; j_call: TRBJ2-1; cdr3_aa: CASRRIGTDYNEQFF; cdr3_nt: TGTGCCAGTAGACGAATCGGGACAGATTACAATGAGCAGTTCTTC
d_call: .; clone_size: .; v_call: TRBV7-2; j_call: TRBJ2-7; cdr3_aa: CASSLDLVGALEQYF; cdr3_nt: TGTGCCAGCAGCTTAGATCTTGTGGGGGCCCTCGAGCAGTACTTC
d_call: TRBD1; clone_size: .; v_call: TRBV14; j_call: TRBJ2-3; cdr3_aa: CASSQSRQGPDTQYF; cdr3_nt: TGTGCCAGCAGCCAATCTAGACAGGGGCCAGATACGCAGTATTTT
d_call: .; clone_size: .; v_call: TRBV19; j_call: TRBJ2-4; cdr3_aa: CASSIGPSPAGITKNIQYF; cdr3_nt: TGTGCCAGTAGTATAGGGCCCTCCCCGGCAGGGATTACCAAAAACATTCAGTACTTC
d_call: .; clone_size: .; v_call: TRBV5-4; j_call: TRBJ1-2; cdr3_aa: CASSFLQGDGYTF; cdr3_nt: TGTGCCAGCAGCTTCCTGCAGGGCGATGGCTACACCTTC
d_call: .; clone_size: .; v_call: TRBV11-2; j_call: TRBJ2-2; cdr3_aa: CASSLVRRVNTGELFF; cdr3_nt: TGTGCCAGCAGCTTAGTGCGACGGGTGAACACCGGGGAGCTGTTTTTT
d_call: .; clone_size: once; v_call: TRBV15; j_call: TRBJ2-7; cdr3_aa: CATSRDQGGTYEQYF; cdr3_nt: TGTGCCACCAGCAGAGATCAGGGGGGAACCTACGAGCAGTACTTC
d_call: .; clone_size: .; v_call: TRBV9; j_call: TRBJ1-2; cdr3_aa: CASSTRTRGDGYTF; cdr3_nt: TGTGCCAGCAGCACCCGGACAAGGGGCGATGGCTACACCTTC
d_call: TRBD2; clone_size: .; v_call: TRBV16; j_call: TRBJ2-7; cdr3_aa: CASSYGTSVYYEQYF; cdr3_nt: TGTGCCAGCAGCTACGGGACTAGCGTATACTACGAGCAGTACTTC
d_call: TRBD2; clone_size: .; v_call: TRBV7-2; j_call: TRBJ2-1; cdr3_aa: CASSFGITSGYEQFF; cdr3_nt: TGTGCCAGCAGCTTTGGGATCACTAGCGGTTATGAGCAGTTCTTC
d_call: TRBD1; clone_size: .; v_call: TRBV29-1; j_call: TRBJ2-1; cdr3_aa: CSVEETGPNYNEQFF; cdr3_nt: TGCAGCGTTGAGGAGACAGGGCCGAACTACAATGAGCAGTTCTTC
d_call: .; clone_size: .; v_call: TRBV5-4; j_call: TRBJ2-7; cdr3_aa: CASSLPGRTYEQYF; cdr3_nt: TGTGCCAGCAGCTTGCCGGGGAGGACCTACGAGCAGTACTTC
d_call: .; clone_size: .; v_call: TRBV4-3; j_call: TRBJ1-2; cdr3_aa: CASSQVGSVYGYTF; cdr3_nt: TGCGCCAGCAGCCAAGTAGGCAGCGTCTATGGCTACACCTTC
d_call: .; clone_size: .; v_call: TRBV14; j_call: TRBJ1-3; cdr3_aa: CASSAQGYGNTIYF; cdr3_nt: TGTGCCAGCAGCGCTCAGGGCTATGGAAACACCATATATTTT
d_call: TRBD2; clone_size: .; v_call: TRBV28; j_call: TRBJ2-5; cdr3_aa: CASSRRLAGGYSQETQYF; cdr3_nt: TGTGCCAGCAGTAGGAGACTAGCGGGAGGGTATAGTCAAGAGACCCAGTACTTC
d_call: .; clone_size: .; v_call: TRBV20-1; j_call: TRBJ2-2; cdr3_aa: CSATRSGELFF; cdr3_nt: TGCAGTGCTACTCGGTCAGGGGAGCTGTTTTTT
d_call: .; clone_size: .; v_call: TRBV7-2; j_call: TRBJ2-6; cdr3_aa: CASSYKGRPGANVLTF; cdr3_nt: TGTGCCAGCAGCTATAAGGGGAGGCCTGGGGCCAACGTCCTGACTTTC
d_call: TRBD1; clone_size: few; v_call: TRBV19; j_call: TRBJ1-2; cdr3_aa: CASRDRDRYGYTF; cdr3_nt: TGTGCCAGTAGGGACAGGGACCGCTATGGCTACACCTTC
d_call: .; clone_size: .; v_call: TRBV6-5; j_call: TRBJ2-3; cdr3_aa: CASRAPVSDTQYF; cdr3_nt: TGTGCCAGCAGGGCCCCCGTTAGCGATACGCAGTATTTT
d_call: TRBD1; clone_size: .; v_call: TRBV7-9; j_call: TRBJ2-1; cdr3_aa: CASSLAGTGRIGEQFF; cdr3_nt: TGTGCCAGCAGCTTAGCAGGGACAGGGAGAATAGGTGAGCAGTTCTTC
d_call: TRBD2; clone_size: .; v_call: TRBV28; j_call: TRBJ2-3; cdr3_aa: CASSSPTSGSHHEPNTQYF; cdr3_nt: TGTGCCAGCAGTTCGCCGACTAGCGGGAGCCACCACGAACCCAATACGCAGTATTTT
d_call: TRBD1; clone_size: .; v_call: TRBV2; j_call: TRBJ1-4; cdr3_aa: CASTFDREIVEKLFF; cdr3_nt: TGTGCCAGCACCTTCGACAGGGAAATTGTTGAAAAACTGTTTTTT
d_call: TRBD1; clone_size: .; v_call: TRBV7-9; j_call: TRBJ1-1; cdr3_aa: CASSFRQGGTEAFF; cdr3_nt: TGTGCCAGCAGCTTCAGACAGGGAGGAACTGAAGCTTTCTTT
d_call: .; clone_size: .; v_call: TRBV14; j_call: TRBJ1-2; cdr3_aa: CASSPTRSYGYTF; cdr3_nt: TGTGCCAGCAGCCCTACCCGGAGCTATGGCTACACCTTC
d_call: .; clone_size: .; v_call: TRBV7-2; j_call: TRBJ1-2; cdr3_aa: CASSYALYGRLYGYTF; cdr3_nt: TGTGCCAGCAGCTACGCCTTATATGGCAGACTCTATGGCTACACCTTC
d_call: .; clone_size: once; v_call: TRBV2; j_call: TRBJ1-5; cdr3_aa: CASSERDTPVSNQPQHF; cdr3_nt: TGTGCCAGCAGTGAGAGGGACACCCCGGTGAGCAATCAGCCCCAGCATTTT
d_call: TRBD1; clone_size: few; v_call: TRBV5-1; j_call: TRBJ2-1; cdr3_aa: CASSLGTGQSSYNEQFF; cdr3_nt: TGCGCCAGCAGCTTGGGGACAGGGCAGAGCTCCTACAATGAGCAGTTCTTC
d_call: TRBD1; clone_size: .; v_call: TRBV9; j_call: TRBJ2-1; cdr3_aa: CASSAQTGDEQFF; cdr3_nt: TGTGCCAGCAGCGCCCAGACAGGGGATGAGCAGTTCTTC
d_call: TRBD1; clone_size: .; v_call: TRBV7-2; j_call: TRBJ1-1; cdr3_aa: CASSSKDRGITEAFF; cdr3_nt: TGTGCCAGCAGCTCTAAGGACAGGGGAATCACTGAAGCTTTCTTT
d_call: .; clone_size: .; v_call: TRBV30; j_call: TRBJ1-2; cdr3_aa: CAWSIGQSHGYTF; cdr3_nt: TGTGCCTGGAGCATTGGACAATCACATGGCTACACCTTC
d_call: TRBD2; clone_size: .; v_call: TRBV5-1; j_call: TRBJ2-7; cdr3_aa: CASSPPPAGPYEQYF; cdr3_nt: TGCGCCAGCAGCCCCCCTCCAGCGGGACCCTACGAGCAGTACTTC